The 28 T cell receptor beta chains reported below all come from one sample, sequenced in a study of T-cell memory formation after mild COVID-19. TCRdb itself ran the 5' RACE reads through MiXCR, one entry per CDR3 protein. This table has 400,000 or so distinct CDR3 sequences, around 20% appearing once. The source material was PBMCs or a T cell subset sorted from them (not recorded which). These receptors were obtained from an adult woman who had mild COVID-19 (a few samples of this study predate the infection). Cell type and time point are not known.

The V call is TRBV5-5, the J call TRBJ2-3, with TRBD1 identical over 8 bases. The CDR3 loop spans 17 amino acids. V shed 4 bases, J shed 4 bases, and the junction held 14 bases outside the gene matches. Germline V lookup: CDR1 SGHKS, CDR2 YYEKEE (reference sequence). CDR3 sequence reads: CASSDLGSQGAADTQYF. DNA for the CDR3: TGTGCCAGCAGCGACCTAGGGTCGCAGGGGGCAGCAGATACGCAGTATTTT.

The chain is built from TRBV18 and TRBJ1-2, with unresolved D. Germline CDR1 reads KGHSH; CDR2 reads LQKENI. V gave up 3 bases and J gave up 6 bases, with 11 bases separating them. CDR3 size: 13 residues. CDR3 sequence: CASSPMEGDGYTF. The CDR3 bases are TGTGCCAGCTCACCGATGGAAGGAGATGGCTACACCTTC.

This chain connects TRBV7-6 to TRBJ2-7; maybe TRBD2 (5 bases). Germline V gene lookup returns CDR1 SGHVS and CDR2 FNYEAQ. The CDR3 spans 16 residues. Trimming took 3 bases from V and 7 from J, leaving 22 bases between them. As DNA, the CDR3 is TGTGCCAGCAGCTTTGGGCAGGAGGACCCCACGGGGGAGCAGTACTTC. This encodes CASSFGQEDPTGEQYF.

The chain uses TRBV10-3 and TRBJ2-3, with 11 positions matching TRBD2. Germline CDR1 and CDR2: ENHRY and SYGVKD. The junction had 11 bases not matched to a gene; V was cut back by 9 bases and J by 0 bases. CDR3 length: 17 residues. CDR3 protein: CAMKPGLAVGSTDTQYF. In DNA form, the CDR3 reads TGTGCCATGAAGCCGGGACTAGCGGTTGGGAGCACAGATACGCAGTATTTT.

This chain uses TRBV7-3 with TRBJ2-2; D remains ambiguous. In germline, CDR1 is SGHTA, CDR2 FQGTGA. The CDR3 loop spans 13 amino acids. Trimming pared 2 bases from V and 6 bases from J, leaving 7 bases between. The CDR3 region is CASSLGLAGELFF. For the CDR3, the DNA is TGTGCCAGCAGCTTAGGGTTGGCCGGGGAGCTGTTTTTT.

This clonotype was detected ten times or more. The rearrangement links TRBV27 to TRBJ2-1; D call uncertain. The V end lost 3 bases, the J end lost 0 bases, and 6 bases lay between the germline ends. Germline lookup yields CDR1 MNHEY and CDR2 SMNVEV (reference sequence). This CDR3 is built from 14 residues. The CDR3 region is CASSFSSSYNEQFF. CDR3 bases: TGTGCCAGCAGTTTTTCAAGCTCCTACAATGAGCAGTTCTTC.

V and J are TRBV5-1 and TRBJ2-1; possibly TRBD1 for D (6 bases). Trimming stripped 0 bases from V and 7 bases from J, with 14 bases between. The length of the CDR3 is 15 residues. Germline lookup yields CDR1 SGHRS and CDR2 YFSETQ. The CDR3, as DNA: TGCGCCAGCAGCTTGGTACAGGGCCGGGGTAATGAGCAGTTCTTC. Translation: CASSLVQGRGNEQFF. Full variable domain (rest looked up from reference TRBV5-1 and TRBJ2-1): KAGVTQTPRYLIKTRGQQVTLSCSPISGHRSVSWYQQTPGQGLQFLFEYFSETQRNKGNFPGRFSGRQFSNSRSEMNVSTLELGDSALYLCASSLVQGRGNEQFFGPGTRLTVL.

Remarks on this clonotype: The germline gene is not matched at one end of the junction; a read error may be the cause. The genes are TRBV10-3 and TRBJ1-2, with 7 bases that match TRBD1. From germline, CDR1 is ENHRY and CDR2 SYGVKD. The CDR3 sequence is 18 residues long. CDR3 residues: CAISPGQAAGPPDYGFTF. CDR3 DNA sequence: TGTGCCATCAGTCCCGGACAGGCCGCAGGACCTCCCGACTATGGCTTCACCTTC.

The chain is built from TRBV10-3 and TRBJ2-7; D remains unclear. Trimming stripped 7 bases from V and 3 bases from J, with 13 bases between. There are 13 residues in the CDR3. Germline CDR1 is ENHRY and CDR2 is SYGVKD. The CDR3 here is CAINSRTIYEQYF. In DNA, the CDR3 is TGTGCCATCAACTCGAGGACGATCTACGAGCAGTACTTC.

The V gene is TRBV6-2 or TRBV6-3, the J gene TRBJ2-1, with 13 positions matching TRBD2. After removal of 5 bases from V and 9 bases from J, the junction contained 7 bases not matched to a gene. The CDR3 spans 15 residues. CDR1 is MNHEY, CDR2 SVGEGT, per germline. The DNA of the CDR3 is TGTGCCAGCAGTCCTACTAGCGGGAGGGCCGGTGAGCAGTTCTTC. It codes for CASSPTSGRAGEQFF.

Only a few counts were recorded for this clonotype. The V gene is TRBV3-1, the J gene TRBJ2-3, with D tentatively TRBD1 or TRBD2 (6 bases each). Germline V gives CDR1 LGHDT, CDR2 YNNKEL (reference sequence). The CDR3 is 15 residues long. With 0 bases removed from V and 6 bases from J, the gap between germline ends came to 13 bases. This CDR3 is CASSQEGGIGDTQYF. For the CDR3, the DNA is TGTGCCAGCAGCCAAGAAGGGGGGATCGGGGATACGCAGTATTTT.

This clonotype was observed a handful of times. The V and J genes are TRBV12-3 or TRBV12-4 and TRBJ2-1, with a possible D match to TRBD2 (5 bases). The CDR3 runs to 15 residues. The germline V and J ends were trimmed by 5 bases and 7 bases, with 18 bases remaining between them. The CDR3 loop is CASSPRVTRGNEQFF. Here the CDR3 DNA reads TGTGCCAGCAGTCCTCGGGTTACCCGGGGTAATGAGCAGTTCTTC.

This chain connects TRBV6-1 to TRBJ2-2, with a weak D call TRBD2 (6 bases). The CDR3 extends over 17 amino acids. CDR1 is MNHNS, CDR2 SASEGT, per germline. V was cut by 1 base and J by 6 bases, with 18 bases left in between. This chain's CDR3 is CASSEVPPGVRAGELFF. The CDR3 nucleotides are TGTGCCAGCAGTGAAGTCCCGCCGGGGGTTCGGGCCGGGGAGCTGTTTTTT.

The gene calls are TRBV20-1 and TRBJ2-1, with D possibly TRBD2 on 5 matching bases. The germline V gene encodes CDR1 DFQATT and CDR2 SNEGSKA (reference sequence). This CDR3 comprises 14 residues. With 0 bases removed from V and 9 bases from J, the gap between germline ends came to 15 bases. The CDR3 bases are TGCAGTGCTAGAGAGAGGACTCGTGGTGGTGAGCAGTTCTTC. Translating gives CSARERTRGGEQFF.

This clonotype showed up just a few times. This chain uses TRBV18 with TRBJ2-3; D call uncertain. V lost 3 bases and J lost 0, with 7 bases in between. CDR1 and CDR2 from the germline V gene are KGHSH and LQKENI. This CDR3 is built from 14 residues. CDR3 loop: CASSPPMSTDTQYF. The CDR3, as DNA: TGTGCCAGCTCACCCCCGATGAGCACAGATACGCAGTATTTT.

There are a few counts of this clonotype. The V and J genes are TRBV12-3 or TRBV12-4 and TRBJ2-3, with D possibly TRBD2 on 5 matching bases. V dropped 8 bases and J dropped 2 bases, with 26 bases sitting between them. CDR3 length: 18 amino acids. DNA of the CDR3: TGTGCCAGCGTCATGAGAGGGCCCACAATAACCGACACAGATACGCAGTATTTT. The encoded protein is CASVMRGPTITDTDTQYF.

The chain recombines TRBV7-2 with TRBJ2-6, with TRBD2 as a possible D gene (6 bases). The CDR3 consists of 18 residues. V was clipped by 0 bases and J by 6 bases, with 18 bases between them. In germline, CDR1 is SGHTA, CDR2 FQGNSA. The CDR3 DNA reads TGTGCCAGCAGCTTAGCCAGTGGGGGGTCGGGTATGGCCAACGTCCTGACTTTC. Its protein product is CASSLASGGSGMANVLTF.

The genes are TRBV11-2 and TRBJ1-5, with no clear D. The CDR3 is 13 residues long. V lost 0 bases and J 5 bases, leaving 5 bases between the germline ends. Germline assignment: CDR1 SGHAT and CDR2 FQNNGV. CDR3 region: CASSLDNHQPQHF. CDR3 bases: TGTGCCAGCAGCTTAGATAACCATCAGCCCCAGCATTTT.

The chain employs TRBV12-3 or TRBV12-4 and TRBJ1-3; D uncertain. The CDR3 is 13 amino acids. V was pared by 7 bases and J by 2 bases, with 9 bases between. This chain's CDR3 is CASIPRTGNTIYF. CDR3 DNA sequence: TGTGCCAGCATTCCTAGGACTGGAAACACCATATATTTT.

The V gene is TRBV12-3 or TRBV12-4, the J gene TRBJ1-2; D is uncertain. CDR3 length equals 11 residues. V lost 1 base to trimming and J lost 10 bases, with 7 bases between them. CDR3 protein: CASSLENDYTF. As DNA, the CDR3 is TGTGCCAGCAGTTTAGAGAATGACTACACCTTC.

The J gene is TRBJ1-1, the V gene TRBV18; a weak D match, TRBD1 (5 bases). Germline V CDR1 and CDR2: KGHSH, LQKENI. V dropped 1 base and J dropped 6 bases, with 24 bases sitting between them. The CDR3 sequence is 18 residues long. CDR3 in DNA: TGTGCCAGCTCACCACTTAACGCCGGGGCAACACGTGGCCCTGAAGCTTTCTTT. Its protein product is CASSPLNAGATRGPEAFF.

CDR3 bases: TGTGCCAGTAGTACCCCAGGGGGCCCCGCCAATCAGCCCCAGCATTTT. Its protein product is CASSTPGGPANQPQHF. V is TRBV19 and J is TRBJ1-5, with 8 bases lining up with TRBD1. This CDR3 spans 16 amino acids. V shed 4 bases, J shed 3 bases, and the junction held 8 bases outside the gene matches. From germline, CDR1 is LNHDA and CDR2 SQIVND (reference sequence).

This clonotype was seen a handful of times. The rearrangement joins TRBV4-2 to TRBJ2-5; TRBD2 agrees at 7 bases. J lost 5 bases, V lost 0 bases, and 12 bases had no gene match. The CDR3 consists of 17 residues. Looked up from germline, CDR1 is LGHNA and CDR2 is YNFKEQ. This chain's CDR3 is CASSQDWAPSGSETQYF. CDR3 coding DNA: TGTGCCAGCAGCCAAGATTGGGCGCCTAGCGGTTCGGAGACCCAGTACTTC.

This clonotype has just a few counts. The chain combines TRBV5-5 with TRBJ1-3; tentative D call: TRBD1 (6 bases). CDR3 length: 16 residues. The V gene lost 4 bases and the J gene lost 0 bases, with 14 bases spanning the gap. Per the germline V gene, CDR1 is SGHKS and CDR2 is YYEKEE (reference sequence). The CDR3 DNA reads as TGTGCCAGCAGCACCGCAGGGGTGAACTCTGGAAACACCATATATTTT. Translation: CASSTAGVNSGNTIYF. The whole variable domain, filled in from reference TRBV5-5 and TRBJ1-3, reads DAGVTQSPTHLIKTRGQQVTLRCSPISGHKSVSWYQQVLGQGPQFIFQYYEKEERGRGNFPDRFSARQFPNYSSELNVNALLLGDSALYLCASSTAGVNSGNTIYFGEGSWLTVV.

This clonotype was recorded many times. The chain employs TRBV27 and TRBJ2-2; 15 bases map to TRBD2. V gave up 5 bases and J gave up 5 bases; unmatched junction bases: 9. CDR3 length equals 18 residues. Germline lookup yields CDR1 MNHEY and CDR2 SMNVEV (reference sequence). CDR3 loop: CASSMPGLAGGGTGELFF. CDR3 sequence (DNA): TGTGCCAGCAGTATGCCGGGACTAGCGGGAGGAGGGACCGGGGAGCTGTTTTTT.

This clonotype has more than one count but fewer than ten. The chain links TRBV7-8 to TRBJ1-1; D gene ambiguous. Germline lookup yields CDR1 SGHVS and CDR2 FQNEAQ. Trimming removed 5 bases at V and 1 base at J, with 14 bases between. CDR3 length: 15 amino acids. As DNA, the CDR3 is TGTGCCAGCAGCCCCGAAAGGGTCCGGAACACTGAAGCTTTCTTT. Amino acids: CASSPERVRNTEAFF. The full variable domain, in which reference TRBV7-8 and TRBJ1-1 provide the parts outside the CDR3, is GAGVSQSPRYKVAKRGQDVALRCDPISGHVSLFWYQQALGQGPEFLTYFQNEAQLDKSGLPSDRFFAERPEGSVSTLKIQRTQQEDSAVYLCASSPERVRNTEAFFGQGTRLTVV.

This chain joins TRBV24-1 and TRBJ2-3; tentative D call: TRBD1 (5 bases). Germline loops: CDR1 KGHDR, CDR2 SFDVKD. The CDR3 contains 12 residues. V lost 6 bases, J lost 6 bases, and 9 bases lay in between. CDR3 DNA sequence: TGTGCCACCAGTCCGGCAGGGGATACGCAGTATTTT. It translates to CATSPAGDTQYF.

This clonotype was seen a few times. V is TRBV15 and J is TRBJ2-7, with a possible D match to TRBD1 (7 bases). CDR3 length: 11 residues. The V gene's germline CDR1 is LNHNV and CDR2 YYDKDF (reference sequence). The V end was cut by 6 bases, the J end by 13 bases, with 16 bases between. The CDR3 nucleotides are TGTGCCACCAGTCGCGGGACAGCCATCTACTTC. This codes for CATSRGTAIYF.